The 14 T cell receptor beta chains reported below all come from one sample, sequenced in a study of T-cell memory formation after mild COVID-19 (dated by TCRdb to about 2021). Libraries came from 5' RACE. Instrument used: Illumina NovaSeq 6000. The public reads were quality trimmed at Q25 with fastp and then assembled into clones with MiXCR by TCRdb, keeping productive beta chains. Merged by CDR3 protein, the rows form single entries marked with the most common genes and DNA. The sample table shows hundreds of thousands of distinct CDR3 sequences, and approximately 19% are seen once. The ten largest account for more than 20% of the sample. Source material: PBMCs or a T cell subset sorted from them (not recorded which). The receptors here all came from a man aged 18 to 30 who had mild COVID-19 (a few samples of this study predate the infection). The sample titles of this study are shuffled in the database, so cell type and time point are left out; the donor was told from shared clones.

This sequence joins TRBV9 and TRBJ2-7; D possibly corresponds to TRBD2 (5 bases). V was pared by 3 bases and J by 2 bases, with 24 bases between. The CDR3 has 18 residues. The germline V gene has CDR1 SGDLS and CDR2 YYNGEE. The CDR3 is CASSEHPTGSGIAYEQYF. The CDR3 nucleotides read TGTGCCAGCAGCGAACACCCCACGGGCTCCGGGATTGCCTACGAGCAGTACTTC.

V usage is TRBV7-2 and J usage is TRBJ2-1; TRBD2 matches 10 bases. Germline loops: CDR1 SGHTA, CDR2 FQGNSA. The CDR3 has 16 residues. The V and J ends lost 0 bases and 7 bases, in that order; junction bases with no gene match: 6. The CDR3 DNA sequence: TGTGCCAGCAGCTTAGCTAGCGGGGGGCGTTGGAATGAGCAGTTCTTC. It codes for CASSLASGGRWNEQFF. Variable domain in full (rest from reference TRBV7-2 and TRBJ2-1): GAGVSQSPSNKVTEKGKDVELRCDPISGHTALYWYRQSLGQGLEFLIYFQGNSAPDKSGLPSDRFSAERTGGSVSTLTIQRTQQEDSAVYLCASSLASGGRWNEQFFGPGTRLTVL.

The CDR3 loop reads CASRLVGGSDNSPLHF. In nucleotides, the CDR3 is TGTGCCAGCAGGCTTGTTGGAGGGTCGGATAATTCACCCCTCCACTTT. The chain couples TRBV6-2 or TRBV6-3 to TRBJ1-6; D is ambiguous. The germline V and J ends were trimmed by 6 bases and 5 bases, with 17 bases remaining between them. Germline-derived CDR1 and CDR2 are MNHEY and SVGEGT. The CDR3 sequence is 16 residues long.

There are a few counts of this clonotype. This chain joins TRBV7-2 and TRBJ2-7; TRBD1 matches at 9 bases. The CDR3 runs 15 residues. Germline V gene data show CDR1 as SGHTA and CDR2 as FQGNSA. The junction had 6 bases not matched to a gene; V was cut back by 5 bases and J by 1 base. The CDR3 coding sequence is TGTGCCAGCAGCCGAACGGGACAGGGTTCCTACGAGCAGTACTTC. As protein: CASSRTGQGSYEQYF.

The CDR3 DNA is TGCGCCAGCAGCGCCCGGGGAAGCGGGGGGGCAGATACGCAGTATTTT. Amino acid sequence: CASSARGSGGADTQYF. This chain uses TRBV4-3 with TRBJ2-3; 10 positions match TRBD2. There are 16 residues in the CDR3. V lost 5 bases to trimming and J lost 4 bases; unmatched junction nucleotides: 9. CDR1 and CDR2 (germline): LGHNA, YSLEER.

The chain is built from TRBV28 and TRBJ2-3; D unclear. Trimming shortened V by 2 bases and J by 1 base, and 10 bases separated the two germline ends. The CDR3 contains 15 residues. Per the germline V gene, CDR1 is MDHEN and CDR2 is SYDVKM. The CDR3 protein is CASSLGQVGTDTQYF. DNA for the CDR3: TGTGCCAGCAGTTTAGGGCAGGTGGGCACAGATACGCAGTATTTT. Using reference TRBV28 and TRBJ2-3 for the parts outside the CDR3, the full variable domain is DVKVTQSSRYLVKRTGEKVFLECVQDMDHENMFWYRQDPGLGLRLIYFSYDVKMKEKGDIPEGYSVSREKKERFSLILESASTNQTSMYLCASSLGQVGTDTQYFGPGTRLTVL.

The rearrangement uses TRBV20-1 and TRBJ2-6; D unresolved. This CDR3 has 14 amino acids. Per the germline V gene, CDR1 is DFQATT and CDR2 is SNEGSKA (reference sequence). Trimming removed 7 bases at V and 0 bases at J, with 10 bases between. The CDR3 sequence is CSGTYRSGANVLTF. The DNA of the CDR3 is TGCAGTGGGACGTACCGCTCTGGGGCCAACGTCCTGACTTTC.

The chain carries TRBV27 and TRBJ1-2; D remains unclear. V was pared by 4 bases and J by 5 bases, with 11 bases between. Germline CDR1 and CDR2: MNHEY and SMNVEV (reference sequence). The CDR3 has 13 residues. CDR3 region: CASSWNGVYGYTF. The CDR3 coding sequence is TGTGCCAGCAGTTGGAACGGGGTTTATGGCTACACCTTC.

This clonotype was picked up a small number of times. The rearrangement joins TRBV7-2 to TRBJ2-5; D not resolved. Germline loops: CDR1 SGHTA, CDR2 FQGNSA. This CDR3 is 12 amino acids long. V lost 5 bases and J 2 bases, leaving 6 bases between the germline ends. The CDR3 nucleotides are TGTGCCAGCAGCCCGCGGCAAGAGACCCAGTACTTC. It encodes CASSPRQETQYF.

The chain couples TRBV5-1 to TRBJ2-3; maybe TRBD2 (5 bases). Germline CDR1 SGHRS, CDR2 YFSETQ. Trimming took off 5 bases at V and 0 bases at J, with 7 bases between the two ends. The CDR3 contains 13 residues. The DNA of the CDR3 is TGCGCCAGCAGGCGGACTAGCACAGATACGCAGTATTTT. Its translation: CASRRTSTDTQYF.

The chain links TRBV7-9 to TRBJ1-2, with 9 bases identical to TRBD1. Per germline, CDR1 SEHNR and CDR2 FQNEAQ (reference sequence). J was trimmed by 5 bases and V by 4 bases; bases with no gene match: 8. There are 15 residues in the CDR3. As DNA, the CDR3 is TGTGCCAGCAGCTACGGACAGGGGTCCCCATATGGCTACACCTTC. Translation: CASSYGQGSPYGYTF.

This clonotype has at least ten counts. V and J are TRBV7-9 and TRBJ2-3; D might be TRBD2 (6 bases). Looked up from germline, CDR1 is SEHNR and CDR2 is FQNEAQ (reference sequence). The germline V and J ends were trimmed by 5 bases and 1 base, with 16 bases remaining between them. This CDR3 region has 16 residues. The CDR3, as DNA: TGTGCCAGCAGCCCCACGGGTCGCGGGGGCACAGATACGCAGTATTTT. It translates to CASSPTGRGGTDTQYF.

The V call is TRBV27, the J call TRBJ2-7, with TRBD2 matching 7 bases. Germline CDR1 and CDR2: MNHEY and SMNVEV (reference sequence). J was trimmed by 4 bases and V by 3 bases; bases with no gene match: 3. This CDR3 is built from 13 residues. DNA for the CDR3: TGTGCCAGCAGTTTTGGGAGGGCGTACGAGCAGTACTTC. This encodes CASSFGRAYEQYF.

The CDR3 here is CASSEASTGVYEQYF. The CDR3 DNA follows: TGTGCCAGCAGTGAAGCCTCGACAGGTGTCTACGAGCAGTACTTC. The J gene is TRBJ2-7, the V gene TRBV6-1; tentative D call: TRBD1 (6 bases). From germline, CDR1 is MNHNS and CDR2 SASEGT. This CDR3 has 15 residues. Trimming took 0 bases from V and 3 from J, leaving 12 bases between them.